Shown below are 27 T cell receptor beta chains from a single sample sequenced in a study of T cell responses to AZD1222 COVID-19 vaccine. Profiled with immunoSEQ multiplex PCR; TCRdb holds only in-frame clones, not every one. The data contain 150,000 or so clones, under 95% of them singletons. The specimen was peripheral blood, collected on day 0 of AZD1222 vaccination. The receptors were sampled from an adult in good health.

This CDR3 is CASSLFLGYEQYF. DNA of the CDR3: TGTGCCAGCAGCTTATTTTTGGGCTACGAGCAGTACTTC. The chain joins TRBV7-3 to TRBJ2-7, with D uncertain. The germline gives CDR1 SGHTA, CDR2 FQGTGA. CDR3 size: 13 residues. The V end was cut by 2 bases, the J end by 3 bases, with 8 bases between.

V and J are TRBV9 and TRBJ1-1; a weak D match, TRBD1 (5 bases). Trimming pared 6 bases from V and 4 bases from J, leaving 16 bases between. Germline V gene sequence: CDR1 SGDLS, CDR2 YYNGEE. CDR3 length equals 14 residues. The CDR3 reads CASTRGGMGTEAFF. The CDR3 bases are TGTGCCAGCACCCGGGGGGGTATGGGCACTGAAGCTTTCTTT.

Here the CDR3 reads CAIDTPGNTEAFF. DNA for the CDR3: TGTGCCATCGACACTCCTGGGAACACTGAAGCTTTCTTT. The chain has TRBV10-3 and TRBJ1-1; D remains unclear. Germline V gene sequence: CDR1 ENHRY, CDR2 SYGVKD. Trimming took 8 bases from V and 1 from J, leaving 11 bases between them. The CDR3 extends over 13 amino acids.

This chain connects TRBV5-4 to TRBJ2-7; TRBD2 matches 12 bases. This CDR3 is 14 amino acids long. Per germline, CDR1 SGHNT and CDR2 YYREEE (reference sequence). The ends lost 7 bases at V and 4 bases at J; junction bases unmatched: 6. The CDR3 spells CASSSGGDLYEQYF. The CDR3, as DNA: TGTGCCAGCTCTAGCGGGGGGGATTTATACGAGCAGTACTTC.

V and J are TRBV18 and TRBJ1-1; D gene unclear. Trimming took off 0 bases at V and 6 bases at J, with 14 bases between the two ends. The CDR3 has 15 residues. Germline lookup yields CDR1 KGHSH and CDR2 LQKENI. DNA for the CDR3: TGTGCCAGCTCACCACCGGGTTTCCAAAGGGCTGAAGCTTTCTTT. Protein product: CASSPPGFQRAEAFF.

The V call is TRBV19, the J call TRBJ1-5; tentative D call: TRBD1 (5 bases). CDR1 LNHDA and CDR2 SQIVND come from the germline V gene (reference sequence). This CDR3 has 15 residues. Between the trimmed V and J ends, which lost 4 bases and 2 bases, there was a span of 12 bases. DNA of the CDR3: TGTGCCAGTAGTAGGGGGACTCGGGGCAATCAGCCCCAGCATTTT. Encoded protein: CASSRGTRGNQPQHF. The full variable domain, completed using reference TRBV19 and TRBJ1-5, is DGGITQSPKYLFRKEGQNVTLSCEQNLNHDAMYWYRQDPGQGLRLIYYSQIVNDFQKGDIAEGYSVSREKKESFPLTVTSAQKNPTAFYLCASSRGTRGNQPQHFGDGTRLSIL.

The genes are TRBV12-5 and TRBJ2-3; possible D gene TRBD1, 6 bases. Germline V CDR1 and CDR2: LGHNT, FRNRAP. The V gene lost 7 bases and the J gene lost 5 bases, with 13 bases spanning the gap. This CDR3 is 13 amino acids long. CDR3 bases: TGTGCTAGTGTGTGGGGGCCGAAAGATACGCAGTATTTT. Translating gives CASVWGPKDTQYF.

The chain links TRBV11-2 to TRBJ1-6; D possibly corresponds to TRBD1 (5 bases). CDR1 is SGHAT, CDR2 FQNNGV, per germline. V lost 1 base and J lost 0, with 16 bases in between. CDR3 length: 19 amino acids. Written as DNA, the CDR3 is TGTGCCAGCAGCTTAGTAGGCGGGACCGCCAGCTCCTATAATTCACCCCTCCACTTT. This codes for CASSLVGGTASSYNSPLHF.

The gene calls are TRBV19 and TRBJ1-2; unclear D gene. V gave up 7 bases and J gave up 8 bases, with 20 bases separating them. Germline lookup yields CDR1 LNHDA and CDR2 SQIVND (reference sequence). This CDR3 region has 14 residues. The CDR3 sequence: CASTPRQTSGGYTF. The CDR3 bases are TGTGCCAGTACTCCCCGGCAGACTAGCGGAGGCTACACCTTC. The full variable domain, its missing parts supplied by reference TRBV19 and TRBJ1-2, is DGGITQSPKYLFRKEGQNVTLSCEQNLNHDAMYWYRQDPGQGLRLIYYSQIVNDFQKGDIAEGYSVSREKKESFPLTVTSAQKNPTAFYLCASTPRQTSGGYTFGSGTRLTVV.

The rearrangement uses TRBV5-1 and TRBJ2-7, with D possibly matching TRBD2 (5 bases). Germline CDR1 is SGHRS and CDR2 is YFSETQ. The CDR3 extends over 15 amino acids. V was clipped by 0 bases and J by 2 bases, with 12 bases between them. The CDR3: CASSLDVLAAYEQYF. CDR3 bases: TGCGCCAGCAGCTTGGACGTGCTAGCAGCCTACGAGCAGTACTTC.

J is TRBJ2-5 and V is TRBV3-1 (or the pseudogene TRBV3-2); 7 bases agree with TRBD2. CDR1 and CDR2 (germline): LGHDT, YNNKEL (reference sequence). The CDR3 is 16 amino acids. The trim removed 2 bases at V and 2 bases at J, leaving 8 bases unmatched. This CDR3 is CASSQFFGGWQETQYF. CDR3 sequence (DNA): TGTGCCAGCAGCCAATTCTTCGGGGGGTGGCAAGAGACCCAGTACTTC.

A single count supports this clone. The CDR3 DNA sequence: TGCGCCAGCAGCATACAGACAGGGGGCCACACTGAAGCTTTCTTT. This encodes CASSIQTGGHTEAFF. The rearrangement joins TRBV5-1 to TRBJ1-1; 10 bases are a match to TRBD1. The CDR3 has 15 residues. Trimming took 4 bases from V and 3 from J; bases not matched to a gene: 6. Looked up from germline, CDR1 is SGHRS and CDR2 is YFSETQ.

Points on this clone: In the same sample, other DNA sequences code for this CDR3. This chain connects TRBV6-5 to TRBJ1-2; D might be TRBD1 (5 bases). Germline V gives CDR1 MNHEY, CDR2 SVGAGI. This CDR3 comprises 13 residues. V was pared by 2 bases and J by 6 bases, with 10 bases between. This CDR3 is CASSYGTGNGYTF. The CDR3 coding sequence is TGTGCCAGCAGTTACGGGACTGGCAATGGCTACACCTTC.

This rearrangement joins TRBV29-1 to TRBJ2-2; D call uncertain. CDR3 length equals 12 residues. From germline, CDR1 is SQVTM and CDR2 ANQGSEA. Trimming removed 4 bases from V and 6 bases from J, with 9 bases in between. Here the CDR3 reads CSVVSGPGELFF. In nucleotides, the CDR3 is TGCAGCGTTGTTTCCGGCCCCGGGGAGCTGTTTTTT.

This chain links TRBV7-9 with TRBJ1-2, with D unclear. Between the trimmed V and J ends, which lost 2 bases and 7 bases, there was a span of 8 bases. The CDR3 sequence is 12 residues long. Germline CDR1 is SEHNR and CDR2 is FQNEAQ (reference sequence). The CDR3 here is CASSLKGFGYTF. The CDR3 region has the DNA TGTGCCAGCAGCTTAAAAGGGTTTGGCTACACCTTC.

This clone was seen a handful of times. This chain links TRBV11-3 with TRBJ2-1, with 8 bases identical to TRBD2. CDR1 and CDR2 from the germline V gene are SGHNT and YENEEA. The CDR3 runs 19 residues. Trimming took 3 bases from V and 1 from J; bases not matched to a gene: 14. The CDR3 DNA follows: TGTGCCAGCAGCTTGGGACTAGGGACCGATTCGGGGTCCTACAATGAGCAGTTCTTC. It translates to CASSLGLGTDSGSYNEQFF. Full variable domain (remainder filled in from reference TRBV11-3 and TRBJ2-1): EAGVVQSPRYKIIEKKQPVAFWCNPISGHNTLYWYLQNLGQGPELLIRYENEEAVDDSQLPKDRFSAERLKGVDSTLKIQPAELGDSAVYLCASSLGLGTDSGSYNEQFFGPGTRLTVL.

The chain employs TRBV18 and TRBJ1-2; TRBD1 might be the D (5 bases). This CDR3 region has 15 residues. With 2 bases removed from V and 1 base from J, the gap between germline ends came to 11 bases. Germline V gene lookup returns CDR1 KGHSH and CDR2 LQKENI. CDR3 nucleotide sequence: TGTGCCAGCTCACCAACGCGACAGAGTAACTATGGCTACACCTTC. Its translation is CASSPTRQSNYGYTF. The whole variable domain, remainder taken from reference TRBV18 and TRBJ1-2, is NAGVMQNPRHLVRRRGQEARLRCSPMKGHSHVYWYRQLPEEGLKFMVYLQKENIIDESGMPKERFSAEFPKEGPSILRIQQVVRGDSAAYFCASSPTRQSNYGYTFGSGTRLTVV.

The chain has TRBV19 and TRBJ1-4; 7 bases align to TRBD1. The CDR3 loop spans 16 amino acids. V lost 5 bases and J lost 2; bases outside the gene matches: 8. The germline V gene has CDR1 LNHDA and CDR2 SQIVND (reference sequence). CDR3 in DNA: TGTGCCAGTAGTGCATACAGGGGTTCGACTAATGAAAAACTGTTTTTT. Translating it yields CASSAYRGSTNEKLFF.

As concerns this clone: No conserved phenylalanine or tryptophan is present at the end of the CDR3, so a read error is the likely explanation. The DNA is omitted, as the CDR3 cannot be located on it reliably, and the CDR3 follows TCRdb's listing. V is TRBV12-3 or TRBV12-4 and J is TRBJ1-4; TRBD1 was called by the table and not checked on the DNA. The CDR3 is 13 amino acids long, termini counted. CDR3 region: CASSQSLDRRAFL.

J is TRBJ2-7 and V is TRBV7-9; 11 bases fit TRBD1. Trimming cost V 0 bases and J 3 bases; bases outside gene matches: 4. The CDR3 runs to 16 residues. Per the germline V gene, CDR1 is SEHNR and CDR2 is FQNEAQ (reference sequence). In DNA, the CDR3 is TGTGCCAGCAGCTTAGCCTCCGGGACAGGGGGCTACGAGCAGTACTTC. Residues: CASSLASGTGGYEQYF.

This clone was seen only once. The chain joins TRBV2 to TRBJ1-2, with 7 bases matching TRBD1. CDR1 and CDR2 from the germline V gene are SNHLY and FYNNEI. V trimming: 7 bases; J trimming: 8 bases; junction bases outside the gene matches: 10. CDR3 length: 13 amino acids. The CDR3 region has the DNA TGTGCCAGCACGATCGACAGGGTGCAAGGCTACACCTTC. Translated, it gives CASTIDRVQGYTF.

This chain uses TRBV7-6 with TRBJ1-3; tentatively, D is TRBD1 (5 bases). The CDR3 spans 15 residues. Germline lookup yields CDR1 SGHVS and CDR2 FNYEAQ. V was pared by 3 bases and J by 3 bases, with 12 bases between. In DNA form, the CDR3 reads TGTGCCAGCAGCTTGGCAGGGCGTGGTGGAAACACCATATATTTT. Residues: CASSLAGRGGNTIYF.

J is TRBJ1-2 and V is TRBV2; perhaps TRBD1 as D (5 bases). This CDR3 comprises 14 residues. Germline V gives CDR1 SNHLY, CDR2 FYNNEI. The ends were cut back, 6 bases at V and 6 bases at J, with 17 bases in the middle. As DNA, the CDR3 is TGTGCCAGCAGGATCGGATCCGGGACGGATGGCTACACCTTC. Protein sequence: CASRIGSGTDGYTF.

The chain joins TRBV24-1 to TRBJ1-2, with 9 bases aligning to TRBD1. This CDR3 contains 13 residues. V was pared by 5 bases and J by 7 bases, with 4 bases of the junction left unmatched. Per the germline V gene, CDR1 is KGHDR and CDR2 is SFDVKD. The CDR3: CATSGGTGIGYTF. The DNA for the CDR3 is TGTGCCACCAGTGGGGGGACAGGGATTGGCTACACCTTC.

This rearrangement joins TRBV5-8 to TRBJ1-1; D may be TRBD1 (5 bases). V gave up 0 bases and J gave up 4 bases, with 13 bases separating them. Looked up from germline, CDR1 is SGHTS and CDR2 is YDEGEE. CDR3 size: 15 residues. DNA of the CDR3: TGTGCCAGCAGCTTGGGTGAGGCAGGGATCACTGAAGCTTTCTTT. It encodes CASSLGEAGITEAFF.

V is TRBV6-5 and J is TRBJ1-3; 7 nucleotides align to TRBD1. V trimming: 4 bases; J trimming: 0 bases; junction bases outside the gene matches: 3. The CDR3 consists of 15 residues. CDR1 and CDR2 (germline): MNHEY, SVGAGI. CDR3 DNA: TGTGCCAGCAGTTTATCAGGGGGCTCTGGAAACACCATATATTTT. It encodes CASSLSGGSGNTIYF.

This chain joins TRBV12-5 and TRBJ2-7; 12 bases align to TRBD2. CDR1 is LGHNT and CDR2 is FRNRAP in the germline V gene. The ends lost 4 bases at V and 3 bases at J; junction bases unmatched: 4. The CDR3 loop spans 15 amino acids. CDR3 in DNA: TGTGCTAGTGGTTATCGACTAGCGGGAGTCTACGAGCAGTACTTC. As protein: CASGYRLAGVYEQYF.